This T cell receptor (beta chain) comes out of a study of graft-versus-host responses after intestinal transplantation. Study-level information: Recipients uniformly received anti-thymocyte globulin induction, followed by tacrolimus and steroids for three to four years.

The study's findings and limits: Early after transplant, HvG declines were associated with peak levels of circulating GvH clones.

Points on this clone: Its antigen is as yet unknown.

Profiling relied on immunoSEQ multiplex PCR, and the TCRdb table lists in-frame clones only, not all of them. The sample has roughly 17,000 clones, roughly 86% seen once; the top ten hold around 50%. The source is a human patient who received an intestinal transplant, so some T cells may come from the graft donor. The specimen comprised bone marrow, sampled roughly 19 weeks after transplant.

As DNA, the CDR3 is TGTGCCAGCAGCTTGGGTCGGTACACTGAAGCTTTCTTT. It yields the protein CASSLGRYTEAFF. The chain couples TRBV5-5 to TRBJ1-1; D call uncertain. The CDR3 spans 13 residues. V was trimmed by 0 bases and J by 3 bases, leaving 6 bases between them. In germline, CDR1 is SGHKS, CDR2 YYEKEE (reference sequence).